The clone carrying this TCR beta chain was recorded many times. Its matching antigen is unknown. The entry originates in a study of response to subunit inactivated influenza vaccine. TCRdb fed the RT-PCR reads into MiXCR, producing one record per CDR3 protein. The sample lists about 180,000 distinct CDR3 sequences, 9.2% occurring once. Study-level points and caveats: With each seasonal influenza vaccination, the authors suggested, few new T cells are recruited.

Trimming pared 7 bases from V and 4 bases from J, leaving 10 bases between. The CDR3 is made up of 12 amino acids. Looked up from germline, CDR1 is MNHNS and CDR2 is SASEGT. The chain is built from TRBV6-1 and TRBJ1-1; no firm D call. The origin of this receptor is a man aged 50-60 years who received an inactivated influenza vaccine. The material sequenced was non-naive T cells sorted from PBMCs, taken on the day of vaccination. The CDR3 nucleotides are TGTGCCAGCAACAAGGGAAGCACTGAAGCTTTCTTT. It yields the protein CASNKGSTEAFF.